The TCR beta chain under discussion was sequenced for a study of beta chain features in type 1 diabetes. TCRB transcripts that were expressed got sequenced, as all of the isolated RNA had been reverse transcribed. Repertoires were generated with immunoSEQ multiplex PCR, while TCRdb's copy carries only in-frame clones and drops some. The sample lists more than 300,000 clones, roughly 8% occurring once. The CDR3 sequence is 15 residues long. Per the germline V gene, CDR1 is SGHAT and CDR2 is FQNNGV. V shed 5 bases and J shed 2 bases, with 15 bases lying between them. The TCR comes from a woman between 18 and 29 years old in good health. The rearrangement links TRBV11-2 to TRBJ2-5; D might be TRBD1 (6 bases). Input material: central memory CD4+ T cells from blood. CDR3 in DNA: TGTGCCAGCAGCGTTGGGACAACCTGGCAAGAGACCCAGTACTTC. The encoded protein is CASSVGTTWQETQYF.